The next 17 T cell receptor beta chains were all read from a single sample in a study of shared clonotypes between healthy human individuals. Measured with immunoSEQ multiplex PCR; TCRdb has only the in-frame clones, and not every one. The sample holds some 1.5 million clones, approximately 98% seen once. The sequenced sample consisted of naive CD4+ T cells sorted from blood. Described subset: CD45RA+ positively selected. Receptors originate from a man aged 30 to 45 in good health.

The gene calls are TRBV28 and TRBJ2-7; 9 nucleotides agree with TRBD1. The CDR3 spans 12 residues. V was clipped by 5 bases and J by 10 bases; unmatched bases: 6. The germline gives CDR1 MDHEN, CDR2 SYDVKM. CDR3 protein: CASSTGQGSQYF. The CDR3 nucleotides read TGTGCCAGCAGTACGGGACAGGGAAGCCAGTACTTC.

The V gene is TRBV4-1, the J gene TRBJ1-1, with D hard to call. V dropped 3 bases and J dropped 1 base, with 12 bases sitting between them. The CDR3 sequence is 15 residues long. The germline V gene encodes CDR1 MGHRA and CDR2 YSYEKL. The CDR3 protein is CASSHSNTRNTEAFF. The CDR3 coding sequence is TGCGCCAGCAGCCACTCTAACACCCGGAACACTGAAGCTTTCTTT.

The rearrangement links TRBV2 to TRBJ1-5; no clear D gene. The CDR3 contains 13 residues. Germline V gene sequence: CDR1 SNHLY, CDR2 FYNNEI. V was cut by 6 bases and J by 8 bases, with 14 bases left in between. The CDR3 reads CASRGTTVEPQHF. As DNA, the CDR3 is TGTGCCAGCAGGGGCACCACAGTTGAGCCCCAGCATTTT.

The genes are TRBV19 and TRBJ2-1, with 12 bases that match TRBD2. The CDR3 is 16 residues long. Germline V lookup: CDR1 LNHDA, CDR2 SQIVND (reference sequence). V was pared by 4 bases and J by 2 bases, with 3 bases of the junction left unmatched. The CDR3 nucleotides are TGTGCCAGTAGTAGGACTAGCGGGATGGCCTACAATGAGCAGTTCTTC. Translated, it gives CASSRTSGMAYNEQFF.

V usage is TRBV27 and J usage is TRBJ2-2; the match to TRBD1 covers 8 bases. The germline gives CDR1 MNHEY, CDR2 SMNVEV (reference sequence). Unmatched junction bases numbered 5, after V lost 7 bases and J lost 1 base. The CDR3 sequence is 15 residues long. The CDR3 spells CASTSGQVNTGELFF. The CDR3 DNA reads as TGTGCCAGCACCTCGGGACAGGTGAACACCGGGGAGCTGTTTTTT.

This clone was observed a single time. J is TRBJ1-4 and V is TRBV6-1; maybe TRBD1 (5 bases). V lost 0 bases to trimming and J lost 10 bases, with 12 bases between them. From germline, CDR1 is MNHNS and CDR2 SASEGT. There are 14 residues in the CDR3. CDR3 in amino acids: CASSEALMGGKLFF. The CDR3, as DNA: TGTGCCAGCAGTGAAGCGCTTATGGGGGGAAAACTGTTTTTT.

CDR3 residues: CASSSPGLGAFF. CDR3 in DNA: TGTGCCAGCAGCTCCCCGGGGCTGGGAGCTTTCTTT. The chain joins TRBV28 to TRBJ1-1; maybe TRBD1 (5 bases). The V end lost 6 bases, the J end lost 10 bases, and 15 bases lay between the germline ends. Germline lookup yields CDR1 MDHEN and CDR2 SYDVKM. The CDR3 covers 12 residues. The variable domain in full, with the rest retrieved from reference TRBV28 and TRBJ1-1, is DVKVTQSSRYLVKRTGEKVFLECVQDMDHENMFWYRQDPGLGLRLIYFSYDVKMKEKGDIPEGYSVSREKKERFSLILESASTNQTSMYLCASSSPGLGAFFGQGTRLTVV.

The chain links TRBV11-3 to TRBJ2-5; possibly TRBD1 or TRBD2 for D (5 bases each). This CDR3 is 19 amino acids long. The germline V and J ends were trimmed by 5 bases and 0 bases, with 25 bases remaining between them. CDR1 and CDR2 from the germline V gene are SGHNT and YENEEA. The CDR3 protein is CASSPGVGAATRYQETQYF. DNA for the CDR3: TGTGCCAGCAGCCCCGGAGTCGGGGCGGCAACACGGTACCAAGAGACCCAGTACTTC.

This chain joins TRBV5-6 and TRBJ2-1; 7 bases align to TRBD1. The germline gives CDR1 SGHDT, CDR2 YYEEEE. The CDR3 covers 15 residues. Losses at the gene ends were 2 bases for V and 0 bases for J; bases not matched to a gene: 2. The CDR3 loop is CASSFGDSSYNEQFF. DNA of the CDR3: TGTGCCAGCAGCTTCGGGGACAGCTCCTACAATGAGCAGTTCTTC.

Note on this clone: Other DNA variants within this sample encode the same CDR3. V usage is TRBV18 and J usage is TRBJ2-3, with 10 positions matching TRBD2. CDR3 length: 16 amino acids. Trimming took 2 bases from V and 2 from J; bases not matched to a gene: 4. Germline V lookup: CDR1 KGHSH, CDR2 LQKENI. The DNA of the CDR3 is TGTGCCAGCTCACCAATAGCGGGAGGCCCCACAGATACGCAGTATTTT. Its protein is CASSPIAGGPTDTQYF.

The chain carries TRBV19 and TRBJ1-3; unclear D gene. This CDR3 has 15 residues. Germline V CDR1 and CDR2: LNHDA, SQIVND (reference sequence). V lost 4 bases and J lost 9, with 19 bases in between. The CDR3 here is CASSNWINPDVTIYF. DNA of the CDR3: TGTGCCAGTAGTAACTGGATAAACCCCGACGTCACCATATATTTT.

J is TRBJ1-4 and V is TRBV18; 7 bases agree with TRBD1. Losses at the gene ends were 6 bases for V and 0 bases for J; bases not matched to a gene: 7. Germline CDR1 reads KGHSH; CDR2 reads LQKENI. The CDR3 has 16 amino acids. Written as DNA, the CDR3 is TGTGCCAGCTCCCAGGGGACAGTTGCAACTAATGAAAAACTGTTTTTT. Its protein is CASSQGTVATNEKLFF.

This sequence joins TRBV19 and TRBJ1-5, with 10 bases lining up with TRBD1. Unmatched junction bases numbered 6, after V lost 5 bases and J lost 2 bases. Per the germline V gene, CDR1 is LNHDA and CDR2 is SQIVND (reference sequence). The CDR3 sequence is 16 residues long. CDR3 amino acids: CASSFLGTGGNQPQHF. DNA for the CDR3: TGTGCCAGTAGTTTTTTGGGGACAGGGGGCAATCAGCCCCAGCATTTT.

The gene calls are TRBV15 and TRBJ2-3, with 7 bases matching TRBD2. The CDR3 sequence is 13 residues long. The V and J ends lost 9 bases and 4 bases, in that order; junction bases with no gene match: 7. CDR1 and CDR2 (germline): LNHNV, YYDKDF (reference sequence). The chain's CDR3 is CATGEGSPDTQYF. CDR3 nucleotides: TGTGCCACAGGGGAGGGGAGTCCAGATACGCAGTATTTT.

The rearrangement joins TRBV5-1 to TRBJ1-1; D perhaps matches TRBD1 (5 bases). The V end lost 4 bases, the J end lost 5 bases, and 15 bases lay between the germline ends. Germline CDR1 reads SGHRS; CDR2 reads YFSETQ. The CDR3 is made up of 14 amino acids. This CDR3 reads CASSTDGAGTEAFF. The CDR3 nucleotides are TGCGCCAGCAGCACGGACGGGGCGGGAACTGAAGCTTTCTTT. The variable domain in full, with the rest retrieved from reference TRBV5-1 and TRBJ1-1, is KAGVTQTPRYLIKTRGQQVTLSCSPISGHRSVSWYQQTPGQGLQFLFEYFSETQRNKGNFPGRFSGRQFSNSRSEMNVSTLELGDSALYLCASSTDGAGTEAFFGQGTRLTVV.

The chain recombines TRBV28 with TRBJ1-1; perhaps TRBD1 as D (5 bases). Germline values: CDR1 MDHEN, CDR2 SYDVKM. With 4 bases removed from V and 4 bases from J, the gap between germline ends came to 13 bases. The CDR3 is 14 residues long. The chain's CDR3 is CASSSQGWRTEAFF. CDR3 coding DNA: TGTGCCAGCAGTTCGCAGGGATGGCGCACTGAAGCTTTCTTT.

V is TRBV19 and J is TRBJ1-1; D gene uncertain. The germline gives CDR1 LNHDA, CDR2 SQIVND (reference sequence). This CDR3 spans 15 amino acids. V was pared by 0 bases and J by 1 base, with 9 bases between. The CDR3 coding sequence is TGTGCCAGTAGTATAGATCGTTCAAGGAACACTGAAGCTTTCTTT. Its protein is CASSIDRSRNTEAFF.